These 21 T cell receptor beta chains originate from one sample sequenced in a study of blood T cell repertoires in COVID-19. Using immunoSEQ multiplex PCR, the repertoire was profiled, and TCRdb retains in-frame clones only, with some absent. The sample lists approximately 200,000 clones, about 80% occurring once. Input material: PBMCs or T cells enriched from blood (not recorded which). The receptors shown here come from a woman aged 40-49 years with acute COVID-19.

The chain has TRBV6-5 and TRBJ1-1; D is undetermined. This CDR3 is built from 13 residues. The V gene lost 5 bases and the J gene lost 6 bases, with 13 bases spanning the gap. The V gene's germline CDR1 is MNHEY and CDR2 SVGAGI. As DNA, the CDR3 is TGTGCCAGCAGTAAGTCGGAGACCGCTGAAGCTTTCTTT. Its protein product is CASSKSETAEAFF.

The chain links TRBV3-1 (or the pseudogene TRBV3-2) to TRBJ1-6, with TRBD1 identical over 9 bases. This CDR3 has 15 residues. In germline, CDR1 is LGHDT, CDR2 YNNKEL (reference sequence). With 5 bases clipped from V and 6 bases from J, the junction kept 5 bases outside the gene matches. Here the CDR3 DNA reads TGTGCCAGCAGCTACGGGACAGGGACTAATTCACCCCTCCACTTT. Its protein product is CASSYGTGTNSPLHF.

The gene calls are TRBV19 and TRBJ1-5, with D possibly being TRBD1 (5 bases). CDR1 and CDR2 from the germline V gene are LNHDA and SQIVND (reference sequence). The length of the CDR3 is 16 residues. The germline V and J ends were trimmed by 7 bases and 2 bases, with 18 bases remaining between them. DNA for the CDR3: TGTGCCAGTACCCTCGGCGGGGGGTCGCGCAATCAGCCCCAGCATTTT. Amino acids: CASTLGGGSRNQPQHF.

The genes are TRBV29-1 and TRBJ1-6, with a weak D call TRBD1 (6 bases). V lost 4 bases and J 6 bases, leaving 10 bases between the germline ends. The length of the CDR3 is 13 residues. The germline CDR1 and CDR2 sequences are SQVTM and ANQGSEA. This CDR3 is CSVAVDSNSPLHF. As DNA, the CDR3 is TGCAGCGTTGCAGTGGACAGTAATTCACCCCTCCACTTT.

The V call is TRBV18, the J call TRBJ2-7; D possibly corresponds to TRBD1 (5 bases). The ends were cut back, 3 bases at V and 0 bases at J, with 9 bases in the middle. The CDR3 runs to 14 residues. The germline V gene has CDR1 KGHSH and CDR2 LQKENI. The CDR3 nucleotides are TGTGCCAGCTCACCTGACAGAACCTCCTACGAGCAGTACTTC. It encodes CASSPDRTSYEQYF. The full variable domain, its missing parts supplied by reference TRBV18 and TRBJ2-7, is NAGVMQNPRHLVRRRGQEARLRCSPMKGHSHVYWYRQLPEEGLKFMVYLQKENIIDESGMPKERFSAEFPKEGPSILRIQQVVRGDSAAYFCASSPDRTSYEQYFGPGTRLTVT.

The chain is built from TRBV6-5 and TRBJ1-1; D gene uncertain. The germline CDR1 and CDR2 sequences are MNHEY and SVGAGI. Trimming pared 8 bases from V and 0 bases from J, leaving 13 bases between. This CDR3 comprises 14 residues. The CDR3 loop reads CASAPLGMNTEAFF. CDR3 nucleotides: TGTGCCAGCGCTCCCCTCGGGATGAACACTGAAGCTTTCTTT.

The CDR3 protein is CASSLKGRLRGATNEKLFF. CDR3 coding DNA: TGTGCCAGCAGCTTGAAGGGGAGGCTTAGAGGAGCAACTAATGAAAAACTGTTTTTT. The gene calls are TRBV5-8 and TRBJ1-4, with D perhaps matching TRBD1 (5 bases). The V end was cut by 1 base, the J end by 0 bases, with 19 bases between. This CDR3 has 19 amino acids. CDR1 SGHTS and CDR2 YDEGEE come from the germline V gene.

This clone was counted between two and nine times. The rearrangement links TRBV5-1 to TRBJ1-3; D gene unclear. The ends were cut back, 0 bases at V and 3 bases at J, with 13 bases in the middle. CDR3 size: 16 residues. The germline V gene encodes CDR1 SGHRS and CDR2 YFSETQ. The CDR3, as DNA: TGCGCCAGCAGCTTGGCTCCCGGGTTGGATGGAAACACCATATATTTT. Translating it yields CASSLAPGLDGNTIYF. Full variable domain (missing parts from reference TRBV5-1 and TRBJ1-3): KAGVTQTPRYLIKTRGQQVTLSCSPISGHRSVSWYQQTPGQGLQFLFEYFSETQRNKGNFPGRFSGRQFSNSRSEMNVSTLELGDSALYLCASSLAPGLDGNTIYFGEGSWLTVV.

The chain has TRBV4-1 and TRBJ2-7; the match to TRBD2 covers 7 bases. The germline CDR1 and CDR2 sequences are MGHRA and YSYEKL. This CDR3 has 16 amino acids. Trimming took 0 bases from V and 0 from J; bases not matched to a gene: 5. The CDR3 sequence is CASSQDLLAHSYEQYF. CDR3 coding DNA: TGCGCCAGCAGCCAAGATTTACTAGCGCACTCCTACGAGCAGTACTTC.

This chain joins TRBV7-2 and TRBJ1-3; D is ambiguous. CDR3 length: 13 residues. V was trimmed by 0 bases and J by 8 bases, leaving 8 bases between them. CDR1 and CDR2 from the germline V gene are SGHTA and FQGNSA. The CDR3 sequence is CASSLARTDTIYF. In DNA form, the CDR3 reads TGTGCCAGCAGCTTAGCCCGAACAGACACCATATATTTT.

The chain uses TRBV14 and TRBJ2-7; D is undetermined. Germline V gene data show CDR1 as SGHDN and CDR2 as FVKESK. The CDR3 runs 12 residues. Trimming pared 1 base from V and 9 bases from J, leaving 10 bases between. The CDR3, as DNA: TGTGCCAGCAGCCAAGTGTTAGTCCCGCAGTACTTC. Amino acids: CASSQVLVPQYF.

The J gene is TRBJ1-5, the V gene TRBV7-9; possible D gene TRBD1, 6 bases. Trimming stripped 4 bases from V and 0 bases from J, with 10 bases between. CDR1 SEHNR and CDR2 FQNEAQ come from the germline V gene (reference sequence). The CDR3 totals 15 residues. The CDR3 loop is CASSWGQNSNQPQHF. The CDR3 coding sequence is TGTGCCAGCAGCTGGGGACAAAATAGCAATCAGCCCCAGCATTTT.

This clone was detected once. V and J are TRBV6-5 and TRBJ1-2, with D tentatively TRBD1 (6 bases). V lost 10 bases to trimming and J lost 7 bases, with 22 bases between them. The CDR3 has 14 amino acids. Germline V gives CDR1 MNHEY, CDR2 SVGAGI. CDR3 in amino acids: CAMATTGISSGYTF. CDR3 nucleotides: TGTGCCATGGCAACTACAGGGATCTCGAGTGGCTACACCTTC.

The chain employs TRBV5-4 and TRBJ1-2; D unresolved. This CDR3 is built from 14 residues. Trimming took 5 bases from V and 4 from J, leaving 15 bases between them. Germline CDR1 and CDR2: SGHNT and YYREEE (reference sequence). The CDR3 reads CASSEDFRTYGYTF. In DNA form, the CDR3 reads TGTGCCAGCAGTGAGGACTTTCGTACCTATGGCTACACCTTC.

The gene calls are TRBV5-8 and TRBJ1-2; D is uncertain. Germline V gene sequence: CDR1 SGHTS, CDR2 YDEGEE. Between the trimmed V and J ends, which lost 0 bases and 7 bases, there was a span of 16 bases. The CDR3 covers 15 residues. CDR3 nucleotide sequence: TGTGCCAGCAGCTTGGGAGGAACCCCCTTCGGTGGCTACACCTTC. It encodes CASSLGGTPFGGYTF.

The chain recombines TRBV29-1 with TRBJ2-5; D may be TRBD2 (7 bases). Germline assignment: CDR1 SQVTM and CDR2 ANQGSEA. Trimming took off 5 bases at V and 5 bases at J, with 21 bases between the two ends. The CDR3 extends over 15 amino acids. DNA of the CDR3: TGCAGCGTTTTGCGAGGGGGGGGGCCCCGGGAGACCCAGTACTTC. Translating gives CSVLRGGGPRETQYF.

The CDR3 protein is CASSQDRLSSGGGYLNTEAFF. The CDR3 nucleotides read TGCGCCAGCAGCCAAGATCGTTTAAGTTCAGGAGGGGGCTACCTGAACACTGAAGCTTTCTTT. The chain carries TRBV4-1 and TRBJ1-1; TRBD1 matches at 7 bases. Germline V gene data show CDR1 as MGHRA and CDR2 as YSYEKL. The CDR3 runs 21 residues. V was clipped by 0 bases and J by 0 bases; unmatched bases: 19.

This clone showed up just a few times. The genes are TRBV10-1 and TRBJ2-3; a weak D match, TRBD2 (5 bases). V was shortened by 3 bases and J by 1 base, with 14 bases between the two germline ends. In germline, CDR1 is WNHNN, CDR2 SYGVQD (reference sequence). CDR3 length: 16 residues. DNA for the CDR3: TGCGCCAGCAGTGACCCGGAGGCGGTAGGCACAGATACGCAGTATTTT. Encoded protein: CASSDPEAVGTDTQYF.

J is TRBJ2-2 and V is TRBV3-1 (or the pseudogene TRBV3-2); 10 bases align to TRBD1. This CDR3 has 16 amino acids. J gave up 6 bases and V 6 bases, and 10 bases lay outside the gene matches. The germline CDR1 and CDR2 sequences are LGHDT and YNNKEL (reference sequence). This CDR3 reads CASRSTDRGVSGELFF. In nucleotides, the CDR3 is TGTGCCAGCAGATCAACGGACAGGGGGGTCTCCGGGGAGCTGTTTTTT.

The CDR3 loop reads CASSLGTGVQETQYF. The CDR3 DNA reads TGCGCCAGCAGCTTGGGGACAGGGGTCCAAGAGACCCAGTACTTC. The chain uses TRBV5-1 and TRBJ2-5, with 9 bases identical to TRBD1. The V gene's germline CDR1 is SGHRS and CDR2 YFSETQ. The CDR3 loop spans 15 amino acids. J gave up 1 base and V 0 bases, and 1 base lay outside the gene matches.

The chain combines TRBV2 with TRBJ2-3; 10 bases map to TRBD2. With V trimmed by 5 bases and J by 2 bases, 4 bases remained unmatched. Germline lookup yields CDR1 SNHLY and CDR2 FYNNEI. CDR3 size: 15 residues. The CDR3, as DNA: TGTGCCAGCAGTTGGACTAGCGGCTCCACAGATACGCAGTATTTT. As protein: CASSWTSGSTDTQYF.